These 15 T cell receptor beta chains originate from one sample sequenced in a study of cytomegalovirus exposure and HLA in healthy donors (dated 2017 in TCRdb). Library preparation employed the immunoSEQ multiplex PCR assay. Sourced from immuneACCESS, this table was stored by TCRdb with only in-frame sequences that have V and J called. A share of the clones is absent; for the studies checked, an unresolved V gene accounts for under half, and the remainder has no known explanation. This sample has 150,000 to 170,000 clones in its table, and 75% to 90% of those were observed once. 20% to 25% of the sample is taken by the ten largest. Sample: PBMCs. The receptors stem from a man aged 18 to 30 in good health and CMV-seropositive.

The chain has TRBV7-8 and TRBJ2-5; TRBD2 matches at 10 bases. Trimming removed 0 bases from V and 2 bases from J; junction bases left unmatched: 12. Germline loops: CDR1 SGHVS, CDR2 FQNEAQ. This CDR3 has 19 amino acids. CDR3 sequence: CASSLAETGLAQNQETQYF. In DNA, the CDR3 is TGTGCCAGCAGCTTAGCGGAGACGGGACTAGCGCAGAATCAAGAGACCCAGTACTTC.

V usage is TRBV18 and J usage is TRBJ2-2, with 9 bases identical to TRBD1. Trimming cost V 4 bases and J 1 base; bases outside gene matches: 10. From germline, CDR1 is KGHSH and CDR2 LQKENI. The CDR3 covers 18 residues. The CDR3 spells CASSLLGTGSRNTGELFF. The CDR3 nucleotides read TGTGCCAGCTCACTTCTGGGGACAGGGAGCCGGAACACCGGGGAGCTGTTTTTT.

V is TRBV6-5 and J is TRBJ2-3; 7 nucleotides match TRBD2. CDR1 and CDR2 (germline): MNHEY, SVGAGI. Trimming took 2 bases from V and 1 from J; bases not matched to a gene: 6. The CDR3 has 16 amino acids. The CDR3 DNA reads as TGTGCCAGCAGTTACGAGGGCCGGGGGGGCACAGATACGCAGTATTTT. Translating gives CASSYEGRGGTDTQYF.

This clone occurred a few times. V is TRBV10-3 and J is TRBJ2-2, with 8 bases that match TRBD1. Germline values: CDR1 ENHRY, CDR2 SYGVKD. V shed 6 bases and J 6 bases; nucleotides not matched to a gene: 6. This CDR3 comprises 14 residues. The DNA for the CDR3 is TGTGCCATCAGCGTAAGACAGGGGTCCGGGGAGCTGTTTTTT. It specifies CAISVRQGSGELFF.

DNA for the CDR3: TGTGCCAGCAGTTCCCCGGGACAGATAAATCAGCCCCAGCATTTT. The encoded protein is CASSSPGQINQPQHF. The chain combines TRBV27 with TRBJ1-5, with TRBD1 matching 7 bases. CDR3 length equals 15 residues. V was pared by 4 bases and J by 4 bases, with 7 bases of the junction left unmatched. Per the germline V gene, CDR1 is MNHEY and CDR2 is SMNVEV (reference sequence).

The chain combines TRBV19 with TRBJ1-5, with a tentative D call TRBD1 (5 bases). Trimming removed 0 bases from V and 0 bases from J, with 9 bases in between. The CDR3 has 16 amino acids. Per the germline V gene, CDR1 is LNHDA and CDR2 is SQIVND (reference sequence). For the CDR3, the DNA is TGTGCCAGTAGTATAGATGGGGGGGATAGCAATCAGCCCCAGCATTTT. This encodes CASSIDGGDSNQPQHF.

The chain carries TRBV19 and TRBJ2-1, with TRBD2 identical over 10 bases. The trim removed 9 bases at V and 12 bases at J, leaving 11 bases unmatched. CDR3 length: 13 amino acids. Per the germline V gene, CDR1 is LNHDA and CDR2 is SQIVND (reference sequence). CDR3 protein: CASGERLAGGQFF. CDR3 nucleotide sequence: TGTGCCAGCGGTGAACGTTTAGCGGGAGGGCAGTTCTTC.

DNA for the CDR3: TGTGCCAGCAGCTCCCGAGGGAGGGGGGACACTGAAGCTTTCTTT. Protein sequence: CASSSRGRGDTEAFF. The chain joins TRBV6-1 to TRBJ1-1; D is perhaps TRBD1 (6 bases). Between the trimmed V and J ends, which lost 6 bases and 3 bases, there was a span of 17 bases. Germline CDR1 reads MNHNS; CDR2 reads SASEGT. CDR3 length: 15 amino acids.

The V and J genes are TRBV19 and TRBJ2-1; a possible D gene is TRBD2 (5 bases). The germline gives CDR1 LNHDA, CDR2 SQIVND (reference sequence). Trimming shortened V by 2 bases and J by 8 bases, and 10 bases separated the two germline ends. The CDR3 is made up of 13 amino acids. The DNA for the CDR3 is TGTGCCAGTAGTATATCCGGGGTTGATGAGCAGTTCTTC. Its protein product is CASSISGVDEQFF.

With regard to this clone: This CDR3 is also generated by other DNA sequences in the sample. V usage is TRBV9 and J usage is TRBJ2-7; D possibly corresponds to TRBD1 (5 bases). V shed 0 bases and J shed 4 bases, with 8 bases lying between them. The CDR3 has 13 amino acids. Germline CDR1 and CDR2: SGDLS and YYNGEE. This CDR3 is CASSVGAGYEQYF. CDR3 sequence (DNA): TGTGCCAGCAGCGTAGGTGCAGGGTACGAGCAGTACTTC.

The chain uses TRBV7-9 and TRBJ1-2; D call uncertain. The CDR3 is made up of 13 amino acids. V was pared by 1 base and J by 3 bases, with 6 bases between. CDR1 is SEHNR, CDR2 FQNEAQ, per germline (reference sequence). The CDR3 DNA follows: TGTGCCAGCAGCTTAGAGCCCGACTATGGCTACACCTTC. Protein sequence: CASSLEPDYGYTF.

This chain connects TRBV29-1 to TRBJ1-2; unclear D gene. Trimming pared 5 bases from V and 4 bases from J, leaving 11 bases between. Germline values: CDR1 SQVTM, CDR2 ANQGSEA. This CDR3 contains 12 residues. CDR3 coding DNA: TGCAGCGTTTACCCGGCGGCCTATGGCTACACCTTC. Protein: CSVYPAAYGYTF.

V gene TRBV7-2 combines with J gene TRBJ2-7; TRBD1 matches at 9 bases. Germline V lookup: CDR1 SGHTA, CDR2 FQGNSA. The CDR3 has 16 amino acids. Losses at the gene ends were 3 bases for V and 5 bases for J; bases not matched to a gene: 11. Written as DNA, the CDR3 is TGTGCCAGCAGCTTCGGTACGGGACAGGGATTCGACGAGCAGTACTTC. Translated: CASSFGTGQGFDEQYF.

The chain couples TRBV5-6 to TRBJ2-1; D is possibly TRBD1 (5 bases). Germline CDR1 is SGHDT and CDR2 is YYEEEE. V lost 1 base, J lost 13 bases, and 12 bases lay in between. The length of the CDR3 is 12 residues. This CDR3 reads CASSLMGPEQFF. CDR3 nucleotides: TGTGCCAGCAGCTTGATGGGGCCGGAACAGTTCTTC.

V is TRBV18 and J is TRBJ1-1; a weak D match, TRBD1 (6 bases). The germline CDR1 and CDR2 sequences are KGHSH and LQKENI. Between the trimmed V and J ends, which lost 4 bases and 1 base, there was a span of 10 bases. CDR3 size: 14 residues. The DNA for the CDR3 is TGTGCCAGCTCACGTGGACAGTCGAACACTGAAGCTTTCTTT. Its translation is CASSRGQSNTEAFF.